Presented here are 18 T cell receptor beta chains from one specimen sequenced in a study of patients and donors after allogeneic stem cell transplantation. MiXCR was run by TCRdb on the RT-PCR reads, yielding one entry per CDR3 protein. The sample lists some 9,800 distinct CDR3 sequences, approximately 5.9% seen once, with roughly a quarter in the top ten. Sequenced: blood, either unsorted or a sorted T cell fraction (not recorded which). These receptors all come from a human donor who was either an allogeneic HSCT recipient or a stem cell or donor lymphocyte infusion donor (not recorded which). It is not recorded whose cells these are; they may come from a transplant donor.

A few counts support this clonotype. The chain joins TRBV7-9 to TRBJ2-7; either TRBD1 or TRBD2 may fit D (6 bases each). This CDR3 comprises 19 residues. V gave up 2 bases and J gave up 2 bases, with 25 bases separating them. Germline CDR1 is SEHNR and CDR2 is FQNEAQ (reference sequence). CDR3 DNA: TGTGCCAGCAGCTTACCAACAGGGACGAGTAAGGGAGGAACCTACGAGCAGTACTTC. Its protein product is CASSLPTGTSKGGTYEQYF.

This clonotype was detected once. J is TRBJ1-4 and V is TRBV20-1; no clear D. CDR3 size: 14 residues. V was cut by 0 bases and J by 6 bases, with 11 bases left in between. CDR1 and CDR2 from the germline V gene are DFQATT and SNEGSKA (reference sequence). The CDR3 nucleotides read TGCAGTGCTAGAGAGGGAAGCCTGGATGAAAAACTGTTTTTT. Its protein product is CSAREGSLDEKLFF.

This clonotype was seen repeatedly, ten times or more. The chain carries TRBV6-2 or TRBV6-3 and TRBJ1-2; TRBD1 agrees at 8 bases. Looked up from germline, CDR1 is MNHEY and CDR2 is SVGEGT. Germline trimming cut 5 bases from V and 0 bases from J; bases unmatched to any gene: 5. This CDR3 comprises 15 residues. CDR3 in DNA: TGTGCCAGCAGTCCGCCGACAGGGGCTAACTATGGCTACACCTTC. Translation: CASSPPTGANYGYTF.

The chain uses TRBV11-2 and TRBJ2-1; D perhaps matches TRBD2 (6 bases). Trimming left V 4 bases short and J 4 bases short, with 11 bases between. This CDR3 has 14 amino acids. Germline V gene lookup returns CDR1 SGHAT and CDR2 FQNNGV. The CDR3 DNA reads TGTGCCAGCAGCTGGCTAGGACTATACAATGAGCAGTTCTTC. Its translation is CASSWLGLYNEQFF.

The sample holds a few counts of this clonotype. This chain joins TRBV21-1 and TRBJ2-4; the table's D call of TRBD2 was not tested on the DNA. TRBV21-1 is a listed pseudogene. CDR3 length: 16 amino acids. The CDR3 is CASSKGGTSGWNIQYF. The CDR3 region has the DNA TGTGCCAGCAGCAAAGGAGGTACTAGCGGGTGGAACATTCAGTACTTC.

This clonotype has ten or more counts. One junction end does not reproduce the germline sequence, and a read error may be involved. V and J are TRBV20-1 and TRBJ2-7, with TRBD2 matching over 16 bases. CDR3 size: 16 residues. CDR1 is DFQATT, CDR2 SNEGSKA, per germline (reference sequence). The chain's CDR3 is CSARGTSGRALYEQYF. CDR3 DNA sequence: TGCAGTGCAAGAGGGACTAGCGGGAGGGCACTCTACGAGCAGTACTTC.

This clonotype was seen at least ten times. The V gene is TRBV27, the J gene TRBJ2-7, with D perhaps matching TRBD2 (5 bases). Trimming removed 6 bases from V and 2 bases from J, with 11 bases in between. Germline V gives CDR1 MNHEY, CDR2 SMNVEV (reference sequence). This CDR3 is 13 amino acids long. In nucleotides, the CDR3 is TGTGCCAGCAGACGGACTGGAACCTACGAGCAGTACTTC. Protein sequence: CASRRTGTYEQYF.

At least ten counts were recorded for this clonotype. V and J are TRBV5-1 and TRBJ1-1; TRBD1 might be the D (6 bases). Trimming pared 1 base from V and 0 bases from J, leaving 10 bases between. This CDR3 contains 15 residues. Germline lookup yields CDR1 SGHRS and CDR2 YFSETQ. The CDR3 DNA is TGCGCCAGCAGCTTGACAGGGAATTTGAACACTGAAGCTTTCTTT. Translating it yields CASSLTGNLNTEAFF.

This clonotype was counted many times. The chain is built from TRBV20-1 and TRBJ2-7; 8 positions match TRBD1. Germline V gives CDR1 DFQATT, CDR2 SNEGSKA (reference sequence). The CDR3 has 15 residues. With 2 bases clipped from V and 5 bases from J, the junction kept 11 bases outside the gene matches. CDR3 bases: TGCAGTGCTAGAAACGGACAGGGATCCTTGGACGAGCAGTACTTC. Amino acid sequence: CSARNGQGSLDEQYF.

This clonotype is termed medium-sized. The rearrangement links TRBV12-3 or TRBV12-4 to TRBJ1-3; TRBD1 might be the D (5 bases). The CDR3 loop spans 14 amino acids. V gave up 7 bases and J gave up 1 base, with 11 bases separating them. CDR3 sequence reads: CASNPGGSGNTIYF. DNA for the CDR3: TGTGCCAGCAACCCTGGGGGATCTGGAAACACCATATATTTT.

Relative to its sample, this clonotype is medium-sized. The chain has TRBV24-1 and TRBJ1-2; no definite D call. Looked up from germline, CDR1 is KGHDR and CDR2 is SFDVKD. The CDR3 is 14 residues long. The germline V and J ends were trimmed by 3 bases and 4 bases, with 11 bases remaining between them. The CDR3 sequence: CATSDGVTGYGYTF. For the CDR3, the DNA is TGTGCCACCAGTGATGGGGTTACCGGCTATGGCTACACCTTC.

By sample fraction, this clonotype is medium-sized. This CDR3 reads CASSQGERDREQYF. The CDR3, as DNA: TGTGCCAGCAGCCAAGGTGAGCGGGATAGAGAGCAGTACTTC. The chain links TRBV4-2 to TRBJ2-7, with 7 nucleotides matching TRBD2. The CDR3 length is 14 residues. Germline V lookup: CDR1 LGHNA, CDR2 YNFKEQ. J was trimmed by 7 bases and V by 1 base; bases with no gene match: 7.

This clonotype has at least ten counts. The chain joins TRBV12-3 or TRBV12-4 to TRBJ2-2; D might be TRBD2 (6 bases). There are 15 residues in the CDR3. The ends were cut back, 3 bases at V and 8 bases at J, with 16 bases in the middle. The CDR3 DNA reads TGTGCCAGCAGTTTCTCCGGGAGTACCTCTGGGGAGCTGTTTTTT. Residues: CASSFSGSTSGELFF.

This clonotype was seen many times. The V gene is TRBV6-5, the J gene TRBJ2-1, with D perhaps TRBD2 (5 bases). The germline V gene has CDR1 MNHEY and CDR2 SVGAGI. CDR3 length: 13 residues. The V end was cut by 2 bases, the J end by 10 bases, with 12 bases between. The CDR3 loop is CASSYVLGTEQFF. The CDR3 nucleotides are TGTGCCAGCAGTTACGTACTAGGTACCGAGCAGTTCTTC.

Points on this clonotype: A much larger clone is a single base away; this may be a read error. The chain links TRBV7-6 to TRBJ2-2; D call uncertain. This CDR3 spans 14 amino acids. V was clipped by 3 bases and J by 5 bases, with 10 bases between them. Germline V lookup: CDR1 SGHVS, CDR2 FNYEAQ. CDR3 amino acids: CASSLANVTGELFF. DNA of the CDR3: TGTGCCAGCAGCTTGGCGAACGTTACCGGGGAGCTGTTTTTT. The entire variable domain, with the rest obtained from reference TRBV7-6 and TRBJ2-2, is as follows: GAGVSQSPRYKVTKRGQDVALRCDPISGHVSLYWYRQALGQGPEFLTYFNYEAQQDKSGLPNDRFSAERPEGSISTLTIQRTEQRDSAMYRCASSLANVTGELFFGEGSRLTVL.

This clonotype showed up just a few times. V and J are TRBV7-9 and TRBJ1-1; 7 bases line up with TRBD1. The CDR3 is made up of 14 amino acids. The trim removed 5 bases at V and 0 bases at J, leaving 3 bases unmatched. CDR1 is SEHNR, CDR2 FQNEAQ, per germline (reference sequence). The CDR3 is CASSPDRMNTEAFF. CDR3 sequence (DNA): TGTGCCAGCAGCCCGGACAGGATGAACACTGAAGCTTTCTTT.

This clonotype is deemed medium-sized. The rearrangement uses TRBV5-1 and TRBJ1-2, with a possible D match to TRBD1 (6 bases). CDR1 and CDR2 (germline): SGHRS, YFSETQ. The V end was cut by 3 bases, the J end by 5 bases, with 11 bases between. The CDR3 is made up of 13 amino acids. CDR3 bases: TGCGCCAGCAGCTCCCGGGGGGCATATGGCTACACCTTC. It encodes CASSSRGAYGYTF.

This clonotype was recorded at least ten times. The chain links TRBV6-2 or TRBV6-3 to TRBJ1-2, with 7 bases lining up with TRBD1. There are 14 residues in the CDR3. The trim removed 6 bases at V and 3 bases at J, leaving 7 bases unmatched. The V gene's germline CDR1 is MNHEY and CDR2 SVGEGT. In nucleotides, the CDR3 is TGTGCCAGCAGGCCGGGACAGAGTGACTATGGCTACACCTTC. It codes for CASRPGQSDYGYTF.